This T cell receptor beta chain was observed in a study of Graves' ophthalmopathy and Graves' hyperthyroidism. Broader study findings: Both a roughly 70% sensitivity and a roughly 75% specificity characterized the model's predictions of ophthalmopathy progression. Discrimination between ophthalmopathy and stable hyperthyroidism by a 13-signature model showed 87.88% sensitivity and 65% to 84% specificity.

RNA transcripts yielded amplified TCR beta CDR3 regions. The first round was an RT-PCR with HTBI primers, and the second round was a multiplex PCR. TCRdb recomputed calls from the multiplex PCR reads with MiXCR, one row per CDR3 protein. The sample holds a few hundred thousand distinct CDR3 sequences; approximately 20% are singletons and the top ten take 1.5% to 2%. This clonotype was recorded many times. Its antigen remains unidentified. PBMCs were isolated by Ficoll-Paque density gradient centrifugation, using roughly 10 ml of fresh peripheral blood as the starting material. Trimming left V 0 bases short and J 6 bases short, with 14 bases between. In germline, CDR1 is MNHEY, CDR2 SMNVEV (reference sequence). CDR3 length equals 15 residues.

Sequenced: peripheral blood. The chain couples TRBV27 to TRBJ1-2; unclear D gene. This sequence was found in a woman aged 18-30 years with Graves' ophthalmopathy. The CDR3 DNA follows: TGTGCCAGCAGTTTATCCATTGGTTCGGCGGATGGCTACACCTTC. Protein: CASSLSIGSADGYTF.